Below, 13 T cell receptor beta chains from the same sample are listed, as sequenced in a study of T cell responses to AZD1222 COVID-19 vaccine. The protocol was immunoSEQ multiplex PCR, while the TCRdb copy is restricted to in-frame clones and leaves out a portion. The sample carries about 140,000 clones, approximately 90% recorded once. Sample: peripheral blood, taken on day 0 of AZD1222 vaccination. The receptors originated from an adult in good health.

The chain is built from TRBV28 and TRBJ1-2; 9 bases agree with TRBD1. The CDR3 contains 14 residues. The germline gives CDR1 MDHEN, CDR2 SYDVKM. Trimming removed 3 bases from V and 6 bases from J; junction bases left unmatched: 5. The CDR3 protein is CASSFLQGANGYTF. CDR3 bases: TGTGCCAGCAGTTTTTTACAGGGGGCGAATGGCTACACCTTC.

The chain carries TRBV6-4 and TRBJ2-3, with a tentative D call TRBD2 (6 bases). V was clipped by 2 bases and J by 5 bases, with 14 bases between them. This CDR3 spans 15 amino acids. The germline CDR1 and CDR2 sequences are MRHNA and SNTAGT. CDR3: CASSDEAGRIDTQYF. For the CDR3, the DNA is TGTGCCAGCAGTGACGAGGCGGGAAGAATAGATACGCAGTATTTT.

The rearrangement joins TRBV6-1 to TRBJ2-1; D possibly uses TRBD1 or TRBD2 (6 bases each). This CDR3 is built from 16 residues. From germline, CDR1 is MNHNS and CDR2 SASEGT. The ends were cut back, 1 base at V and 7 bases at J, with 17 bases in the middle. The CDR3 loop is CASSEVLVGGGNEQFF. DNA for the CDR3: TGTGCCAGCAGTGAAGTTTTGGTGGGGGGCGGGAATGAGCAGTTCTTC.

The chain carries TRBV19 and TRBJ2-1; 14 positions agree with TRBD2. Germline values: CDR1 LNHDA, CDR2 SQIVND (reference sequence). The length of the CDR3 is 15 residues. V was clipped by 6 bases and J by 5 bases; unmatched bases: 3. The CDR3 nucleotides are TGTGCCAGTAGGGGGACTAGCGGGAGCCACAATGAGCAGTTCTTC. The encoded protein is CASRGTSGSHNEQFF.

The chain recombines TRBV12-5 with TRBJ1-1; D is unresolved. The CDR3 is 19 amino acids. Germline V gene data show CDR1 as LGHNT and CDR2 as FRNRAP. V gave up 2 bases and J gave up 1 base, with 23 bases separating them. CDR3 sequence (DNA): TGTGCTAGTGGTTTGTCTCACGGGCAGGTGTTGTTTTGGAACACTGAAGCTTTCTTT. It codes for CASGLSHGQVLFWNTEAFF.

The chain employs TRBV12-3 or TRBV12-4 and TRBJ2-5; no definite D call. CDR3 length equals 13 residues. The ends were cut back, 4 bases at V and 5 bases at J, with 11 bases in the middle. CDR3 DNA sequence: TGTGCCAGCAGTTCAGATGTATCGGAGACCCAGTACTTC. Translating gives CASSSDVSETQYF.

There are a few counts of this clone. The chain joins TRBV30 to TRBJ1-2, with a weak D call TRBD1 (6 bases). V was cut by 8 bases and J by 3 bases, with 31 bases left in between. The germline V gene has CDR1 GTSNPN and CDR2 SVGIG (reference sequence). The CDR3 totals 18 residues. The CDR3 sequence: CARSRTATTAGVDYGYTF. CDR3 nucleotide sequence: TGTGCCCGTTCCCGGACAGCAACCACCGCCGGGGTCGACTATGGCTACACCTTC.

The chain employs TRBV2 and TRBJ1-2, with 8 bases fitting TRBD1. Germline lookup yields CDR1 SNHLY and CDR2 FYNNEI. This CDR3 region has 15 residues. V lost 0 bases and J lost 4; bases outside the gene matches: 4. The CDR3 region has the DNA TGTGCCAGCAGTGAAGCAGGGACAGGACGCTATGGCTACACCTTC. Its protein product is CASSEAGTGRYGYTF.

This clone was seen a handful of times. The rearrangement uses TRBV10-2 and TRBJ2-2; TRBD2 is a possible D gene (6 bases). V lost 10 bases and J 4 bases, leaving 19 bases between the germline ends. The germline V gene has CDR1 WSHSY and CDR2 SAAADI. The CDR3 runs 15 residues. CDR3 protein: CATLNVGGPTGELFF. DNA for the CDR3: TGCGCCACCCTCAACGTCGGGGGTCCCACCGGGGAGCTGTTTTTT.

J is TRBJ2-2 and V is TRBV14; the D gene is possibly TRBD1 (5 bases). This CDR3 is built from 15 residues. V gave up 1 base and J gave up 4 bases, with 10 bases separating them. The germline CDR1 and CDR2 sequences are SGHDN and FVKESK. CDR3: CASSQGTRFTGELFF. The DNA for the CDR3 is TGTGCCAGCAGCCAAGGGACACGTTTCACCGGGGAGCTGTTTTTT.

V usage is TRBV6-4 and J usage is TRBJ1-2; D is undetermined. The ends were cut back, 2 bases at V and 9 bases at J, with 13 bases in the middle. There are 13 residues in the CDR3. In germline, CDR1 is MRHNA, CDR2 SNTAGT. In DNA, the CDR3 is TGTGCCAGCAGTGACCGATCGACTTCTAGCTACACCTTC. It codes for CASSDRSTSSYTF.

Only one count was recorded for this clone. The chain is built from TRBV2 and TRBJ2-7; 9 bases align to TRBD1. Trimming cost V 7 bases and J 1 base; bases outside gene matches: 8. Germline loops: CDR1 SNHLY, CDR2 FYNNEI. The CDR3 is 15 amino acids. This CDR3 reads CASIKTGGMSYEQYF. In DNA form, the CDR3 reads TGTGCCAGCATAAAGACAGGGGGAATGTCCTACGAGCAGTACTTC.

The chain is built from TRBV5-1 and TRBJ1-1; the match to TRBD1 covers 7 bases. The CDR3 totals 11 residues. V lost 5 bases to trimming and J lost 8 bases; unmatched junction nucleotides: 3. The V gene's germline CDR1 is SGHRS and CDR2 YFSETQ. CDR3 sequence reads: CASRQGSEAFF. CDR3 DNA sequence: TGCGCCAGCAGACAGGGGAGCGAAGCTTTCTTT.